The rows below give T cell receptor beta chains drawn from one sample of a study of CD8 T cells in ankylosing spondylitis. TCRdb reanalysed the 5' RACE reads using MiXCR and keeps one entry per CDR3 protein. The sample yields 100,000 or so distinct CDR3 sequences, 24% seen once. Sequencing was carried out using synovial fluid, either unsorted or a sorted T cell fraction (not recorded which). All receptors derive from a male donor with ankylosing spondylitis. CDR3s include the opening cysteine and the closing phenylalanine or tryptophan. A D gene is named only where the DNA matches it firmly.

D gene: TRBD2
J gene: TRBJ2-3
V gene: TRBV25-1
CDR3 protein: CASSAAGGVADTQYF

D gene: .
J gene: TRBJ1-1
V gene: TRBV28
CDR3 protein: CASSLTGQNTEAFF

D gene: .
J gene: TRBJ1-3
V gene: TRBV12-3/TRBV12-4
CDR3 protein: CASQNGGGPGNTIYF

D gene: TRBD2
J gene: TRBJ2-1
V gene: TRBV7-6
CDR3 protein: CASSQRRGGGNEQFF

D gene: .
J gene: TRBJ1-4
V gene: TRBV12-3/TRBV12-4
CDR3 protein: CASRAPGHEKLFF

D gene: TRBD1
J gene: TRBJ2-7
V gene: TRBV14
CDR3 protein: CASSQGTGGTEQYF

D gene: TRBD2
J gene: TRBJ2-3
V gene: TRBV5-1
CDR3 protein: CASSLGLAGLFLTDTQYF

D gene: TRBD2
J gene: TRBJ2-3
V gene: TRBV14
CDR3 protein: CASSHGRGGSPRDTQYF

D gene: TRBD1
J gene: TRBJ2-3
V gene: TRBV20-1
CDR3 protein: CSARDATGFVADTQYF

D gene: .
J gene: TRBJ2-5
V gene: TRBV11-2
CDR3 protein: CASSLERVGETQYF

D gene: .
J gene: TRBJ2-6
V gene: TRBV5-6
CDR3 protein: CASSLGLSGANVLTF

D gene: .
J gene: TRBJ1-1
V gene: TRBV5-6
CDR3 protein: CASSSRGYTEAFF

D gene: TRBD1
J gene: TRBJ1-1
V gene: TRBV18
CDR3 protein: CASSPGQGTEAFF

D gene: TRBD1
J gene: TRBJ2-5
V gene: TRBV11-2
CDR3 protein: CASSLATGGGETQYF

D gene: TRBD1
J gene: TRBJ2-2
V gene: TRBV18
CDR3 protein: CASSPDRTNTGELFF

D gene: .
J gene: TRBJ1-1
V gene: TRBV12-3/TRBV12-4
CDR3 protein: CASTTTWTYTFF

D gene: .
J gene: TRBJ2-1
V gene: TRBV5-6
CDR3 protein: CASSLVSRDLTEQFF

D gene: TRBD1
J gene: TRBJ2-7
V gene: TRBV12-3/TRBV12-4
CDR3 protein: CASSFSGDSSYEQYF

D gene: .
J gene: TRBJ2-5
V gene: TRBV10-1
CDR3 protein: CASSDPAQQETQYF

D gene: TRBD1
J gene: TRBJ1-5
V gene: TRBV29-1
CDR3 protein: CSVAAGGLQPQHF

D gene: TRBD2
J gene: TRBJ2-3
V gene: TRBV29-1
CDR3 protein: CSVAGGGQGTQYF

D gene: TRBD1
J gene: TRBJ2-1
V gene: TRBV5-6
CDR3 protein: CASSFGLEGGEQFF

D gene: .
J gene: TRBJ1-6
V gene: TRBV4-2
CDR3 protein: CASSHSNRPVDSPLHF

D gene: .
J gene: TRBJ2-2
V gene: TRBV20-1
CDR3 protein: CSAAPSRGTGELFF

D gene: TRBD2
J gene: TRBJ2-7
V gene: TRBV20-1
CDR3 protein: CSAGGGRVPYEQYF

D gene: .
J gene: TRBJ1-5
V gene: TRBV4-1
CDR3 protein: CASSQDGGVDQPQHF

D gene: .
J gene: TRBJ2-7
V gene: TRBV5-1
CDR3 protein: CASSLSGTYEQYF

D gene: TRBD1
J gene: TRBJ1-1
V gene: TRBV25-1
CDR3 protein: CASNPGGDTEAFF

D gene: .
J gene: TRBJ2-3
V gene: TRBV27
CDR3 protein: CASSLNSLGPDTQYF

D gene: TRBD1
J gene: TRBJ2-3
V gene: TRBV20-1
CDR3 protein: CSATPGQGTDTQYF

D gene: .
J gene: TRBJ1-1
V gene: TRBV29-1
CDR3 protein: CSVANKGGVNTEAFF

D gene: .
J gene: TRBJ1-1
V gene: TRBV20-1
CDR3 protein: CSSWGGAPQNTEAFF

D gene: .
J gene: TRBJ2-3
V gene: TRBV19
CDR3 protein: CASGERTDTQYF

D gene: .
J gene: TRBJ2-1
V gene: TRBV12-5
CDR3 protein: CASGLTTGISYNEQFF

D gene: TRBD2
J gene: TRBJ2-1
V gene: TRBV29-1
CDR3 protein: CSGGLAGGDEQFF

D gene: TRBD1
J gene: TRBJ1-4
V gene: TRBV19
CDR3 protein: CASHDDQGAYEKLFF

D gene: .
J gene: TRBJ1-5
V gene: TRBV27
CDR3 protein: CASRGTGLNQPQHF

D gene: TRBD1
J gene: TRBJ1-4
V gene: TRBV19
CDR3 protein: CASTDDRGHEKLFF

D gene: .
J gene: TRBJ1-5
V gene: TRBV28
CDR3 protein: CASNNRAPQPQHF

D gene: .
J gene: TRBJ2-3
V gene: TRBV20-1
CDR3 protein: CSARDRRTALDTQYF

D gene: TRBD1
J gene: TRBJ2-5
V gene: TRBV7-9
CDR3 protein: CASSSDRWTETQYF

D gene: .
J gene: TRBJ2-3
V gene: TRBV3-1
CDR3 protein: CASSHGTSTDTQYF

D gene: .
J gene: TRBJ2-1
V gene: TRBV7-9
CDR3 protein: CASSRGENYNEQFF

D gene: .
J gene: TRBJ1-3
V gene: TRBV5-4
CDR3 protein: CASSLKQDSSGNTIYF

D gene: .
J gene: TRBJ1-5
V gene: TRBV20-1
CDR3 protein: CSAAGRNQPQHF

D gene: .
J gene: TRBJ1-2
V gene: TRBV20-1
CDR3 protein: CSARVPGNYGYTF

D gene: .
J gene: TRBJ1-1
V gene: TRBV27
CDR3 protein: CASSRDQGITDTEAFF

D gene: TRBD1
J gene: TRBJ2-7
V gene: TRBV29-1
CDR3 protein: CSVSRQGYEQYF

D gene: .
J gene: TRBJ2-5
V gene: TRBV10-2
CDR3 protein: CATGWRVGETQYF

D gene: .
J gene: TRBJ2-2
V gene: TRBV5-6
CDR3 protein: CASSLRVGVPTGELFF

D gene: TRBD2
J gene: TRBJ2-3
V gene: TRBV6-5
CDR3 protein: CASSYSTSGRGGDTQYF